This T cell receptor beta chain is from a study of cytomegalovirus exposure and HLA in healthy donors. Study results and limitations: Only CMV serostatus was available as immune exposure information. The classifier reportedly diagnosed cytomegalovirus status with high sensitivity and specificity. A missense DCLRE1C variant was associated with V- and J-gene trimming of TCR beta chains in a later analysis, and an independent cohort replicated the association.

The CDR3 runs 11 residues. Germline CDR1 is GTSNPN and CDR2 is SVGIG (reference sequence). V lost 3 bases and J 4 bases, leaving 3 bases between the germline ends. The PCR had 60 Vbeta and 13 Jbeta primers. Only in-frame clones appear in the TCRdb table, and some are missing; sequencing was by immunoSEQ multiplex PCR. Of around 99,000 clones listed, around 67% were seen once; the top ten hold 14%. Points on this clone: Its target is unknown.

The origin of this receptor is a woman between 40 and 55 years old in good health and CMV-seropositive. Sequencing was carried out using PBMCs. V and J are TRBV30 and TRBJ2-2; no reliable D call. The CDR3 loop reads CAWSITGELFF. DNA of the CDR3: TGTGCCTGGAGCATCACCGGGGAGCTGTTTTTT.